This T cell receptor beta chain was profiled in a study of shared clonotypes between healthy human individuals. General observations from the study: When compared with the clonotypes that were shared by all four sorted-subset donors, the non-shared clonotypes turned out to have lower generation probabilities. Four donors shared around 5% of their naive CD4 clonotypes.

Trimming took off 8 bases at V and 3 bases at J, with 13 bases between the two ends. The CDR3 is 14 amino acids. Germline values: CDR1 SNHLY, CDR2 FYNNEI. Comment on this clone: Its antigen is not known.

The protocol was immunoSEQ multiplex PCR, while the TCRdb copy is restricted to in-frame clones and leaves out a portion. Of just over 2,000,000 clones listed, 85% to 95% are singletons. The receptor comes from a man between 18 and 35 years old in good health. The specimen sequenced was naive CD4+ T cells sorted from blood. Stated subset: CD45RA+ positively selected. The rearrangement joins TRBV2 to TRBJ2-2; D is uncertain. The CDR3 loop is CASFRGEDTGELFF. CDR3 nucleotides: TGTGCCAGCTTTCGCGGAGAGGACACCGGGGAGCTGTTTTTT.